This T cell receptor beta chain was sequenced during a study of blood T cell repertoires in COVID-19. Across the whole study: The samples span acute and convalescent COVID-19 from the United States, Italy and Spain.

Per the authors' pipeline: Quantification of nucleated cells was approximated via reference gene primer amplification. TCRdb keeps only in-frame clones here, not all; method: immunoSEQ multiplex PCR. V and J calls and clone size come straight from that table; D and trimming were deduced from the DNA. The sample lists tens of thousands of clones; approximately 81% were seen once. The CDR3 loop spans 16 amino acids. V lost 0 bases to trimming and J lost 3 bases, with 15 bases between them. In germline, CDR1 is MNHEY, CDR2 SVGEGT. The sequencing sample was made of peripheral blood. The chain couples TRBV6-2 or TRBV6-3 to TRBJ2-7; D possibly corresponds to TRBD2 (5 bases). The TCR originated in a man between 65 and 85 years old with COVID-19, enrolled during active disease. The DNA of the CDR3 is TGTGCCAGCAGTTACTCGACGGGGAAACCGATCTACGAGCAGTACTTC. It translates to CASSYSTGKPIYEQYF.